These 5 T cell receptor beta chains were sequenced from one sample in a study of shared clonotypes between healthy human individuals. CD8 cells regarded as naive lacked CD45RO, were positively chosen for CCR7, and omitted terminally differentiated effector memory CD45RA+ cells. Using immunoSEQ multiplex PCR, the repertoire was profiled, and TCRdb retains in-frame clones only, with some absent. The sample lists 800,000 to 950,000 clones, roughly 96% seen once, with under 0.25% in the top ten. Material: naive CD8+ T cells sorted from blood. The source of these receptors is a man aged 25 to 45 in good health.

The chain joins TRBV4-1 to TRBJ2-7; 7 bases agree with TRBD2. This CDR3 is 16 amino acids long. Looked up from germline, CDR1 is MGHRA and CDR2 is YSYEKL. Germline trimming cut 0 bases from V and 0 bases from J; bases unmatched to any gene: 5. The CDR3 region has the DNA TGCGCCAGCAGCCAAGATTGGGGGGGGTACTCCTACGAGCAGTACTTC. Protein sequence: CASSQDWGGYSYEQYF.

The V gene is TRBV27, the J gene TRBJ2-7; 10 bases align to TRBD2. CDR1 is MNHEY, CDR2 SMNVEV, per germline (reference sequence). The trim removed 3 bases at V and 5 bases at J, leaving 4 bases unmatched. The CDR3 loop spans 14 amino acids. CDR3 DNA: TGTGCCAGCAGTTTTAAGCGGGAGGGTGACGAGCAGTACTTC. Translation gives CASSFKREGDEQYF.

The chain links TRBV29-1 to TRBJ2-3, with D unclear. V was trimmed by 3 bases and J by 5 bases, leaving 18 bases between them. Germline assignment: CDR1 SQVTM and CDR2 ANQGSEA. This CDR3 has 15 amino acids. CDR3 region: CSVDPGLVRLDTQYF. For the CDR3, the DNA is TGCAGCGTTGATCCTGGGCTCGTCCGGTTAGATACGCAGTATTTT.

CDR3 amino acids: CASSFDSRGNEQFF. Written as DNA, the CDR3 is TGTGCCAGCAGCTTTGATTCACGGGGGAATGAGCAGTTCTTC. This chain connects TRBV7-9 to TRBJ2-1; D may be TRBD2 (6 bases). The germline V and J ends were trimmed by 3 bases and 7 bases, with 13 bases remaining between them. The CDR3 has 14 residues. CDR1 is SEHNR and CDR2 is FQNEAQ in the germline V gene (reference sequence).

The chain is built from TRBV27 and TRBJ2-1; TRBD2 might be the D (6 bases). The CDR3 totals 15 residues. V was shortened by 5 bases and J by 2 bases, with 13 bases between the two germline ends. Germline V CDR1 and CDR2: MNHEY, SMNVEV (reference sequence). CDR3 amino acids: CASSVTSLPYNEQFF. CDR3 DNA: TGTGCCAGCAGTGTAACTAGCCTCCCCTACAATGAGCAGTTCTTC.